Shown below are 31 T cell receptor beta chains from a single sample sequenced in a study of blood T cell repertoires in COVID-19. Data came from immunoSEQ multiplex PCR; TCRdb stores just in-frame clones and leaves some out. The table shows roughly 360,000 clones, with about 90% occurring only once. Sequenced input: PBMCs or T cells enriched from blood (not recorded which). The receptors derive from a man between 25 and 39 years old who had recovered from COVID-19.

V is TRBV27 and J is TRBJ1-2; TRBD1 agrees at 7 bases. V shed 5 bases, J shed 4 bases, and the junction held 7 bases outside the gene matches. Per germline, CDR1 MNHEY and CDR2 SMNVEV (reference sequence). The CDR3 has 14 amino acids. CDR3 bases: TGTGCCAGCAGTCCAATCCGGGACAGCTATGGCTACACCTTC. It encodes CASSPIRDSYGYTF.

The CDR3 here is CASSQDPSGASEQYF. The DNA for the CDR3 is TGTGCCAGCAGCCAAGATCCTAGCGGGGCCTCCGAGCAGTACTTC. V gene TRBV4-2 combines with J gene TRBJ2-7; 9 nucleotides line up with TRBD2. Germline-derived CDR1 and CDR2 are LGHNA and YNFKEQ. The CDR3 is 15 residues long. V lost 0 bases to trimming and J lost 6 bases; unmatched junction nucleotides: 6.

There are a few counts of this clone. The CDR3 protein is CASSPGGSPIRPRKTQYF. The CDR3, as DNA: TGTGCCAGCTCACCGGGGGGATCACCTATCCGTCCCCGGAAGACCCAGTACTTC. The rearrangement links TRBV18 to TRBJ2-5; D possibly corresponds to TRBD2 (6 bases). V lost 3 bases and J lost 6, with 26 bases in between. This CDR3 contains 18 residues. Germline CDR1 is KGHSH and CDR2 is LQKENI.

The chain is built from TRBV30 and TRBJ2-7; 7 nucleotides align to TRBD2. CDR1 GTSNPN and CDR2 SVGIG come from the germline V gene (reference sequence). The CDR3 loop spans 17 amino acids. With 2 bases clipped from V and 0 bases from J, the junction kept 13 bases outside the gene matches. In DNA, the CDR3 is TGTGCCTGGAGTTTCTCAACACCTAGCGGCCTCTCCTACGAGCAGTACTTC. Its translation is CAWSFSTPSGLSYEQYF.

This chain links TRBV4-1 with TRBJ2-5; 8 nucleotides align to TRBD1. The V gene end was trimmed by 2 bases and the J gene end by 4 bases; junction bases not matched to a gene: 0. The CDR3 has 13 residues. Germline values: CDR1 MGHRA, CDR2 YSYEKL. As DNA, the CDR3 is TGCGCCAGCAGCCAAACAGGGGGAGAGACCCAGTACTTC. Protein product: CASSQTGGETQYF.

This rearrangement joins TRBV2 to TRBJ2-1; TRBD1 aligns across 7 bases. CDR1 is SNHLY and CDR2 is FYNNEI in the germline V gene. The CDR3 is made up of 13 amino acids. V dropped 9 bases and J dropped 6; count of bases not matched to a gene: 8. Here the CDR3 reads CASAINRGNEQFF. The CDR3 DNA reads TGTGCCAGTGCTATCAACAGGGGCAATGAGCAGTTCTTC.

The chain links TRBV5-3 to TRBJ2-7; tentatively, D is TRBD2 (5 bases). TRBV5-3 has ORF status, its function being uncertain. The CDR3 totals 16 residues. Trimming removed 0 bases from V and 1 base from J, with 14 bases in between. In DNA, the CDR3 is TGTGCCAGAAGCTTGGGACGGGGTCCTCGTTCCTACGAGCAGTACTTC. Protein sequence: CARSLGRGPRSYEQYF.

This chain joins TRBV7-2 and TRBJ1-5; 9 bases line up with TRBD1. Trimming cost V 5 bases and J 6 bases; bases outside gene matches: 8. Looked up from germline, CDR1 is SGHTA and CDR2 is FQGNSA. This CDR3 region has 15 residues. The CDR3 region has the DNA TGTGCCAGCAGCCCAACAGGGGGCTTGGGTCAGCCCCAGCATTTT. Its protein product is CASSPTGGLGQPQHF.

This chain links TRBV5-1 with TRBJ1-4; 9 bases align to TRBD1. The germline V gene has CDR1 SGHRS and CDR2 YFSETQ. V lost 4 bases to trimming and J lost 5 bases; unmatched junction nucleotides: 6. The CDR3 totals 15 residues. The DNA for the CDR3 is TGCGCCAGCAGCACCAACAGGGGGCTGAATGAAAAACTGTTTTTT. The encoded protein is CASSTNRGLNEKLFF.

The genes are TRBV2 and TRBJ2-5, with D tentatively TRBD1 (6 bases). This CDR3 has 15 amino acids. Germline V gives CDR1 SNHLY, CDR2 FYNNEI. V dropped 5 bases and J dropped 7 bases, with 20 bases sitting between them. In DNA form, the CDR3 reads TGTGCCAGCAGTAACACCTCCCCAGGGGTTGGGACCCAGTACTTC. Translated, it gives CASSNTSPGVGTQYF. The full variable domain, completed using reference TRBV2 and TRBJ2-5, is EPEVTQTPSHQVTQMGQEVILRCVPISNHLYFYWYRQILGQKVEFLVSFYNNEISEKSEIFDDQFSVERPDGSNFTLKIRSTKLEDSAMYFCASSNTSPGVGTQYFGPGTRLLVL.

The genes are TRBV5-3 and TRBJ1-6; no definite D call. TRBV5-3 is given ORF status, its function remaining uncertain. V shed 3 bases and J shed 10 bases, with 11 bases lying between them. The CDR3 runs to 13 residues. CDR3 sequence: CARSWAVRSPLHF. The CDR3 DNA sequence: TGTGCCAGAAGCTGGGCTGTCAGGTCACCCCTCCACTTT.

This chain connects TRBV27 to TRBJ2-1; TRBD2 is a possible D gene (5 bases). V was shortened by 3 bases and J by 2 bases, with 11 bases between the two germline ends. Germline assignment: CDR1 MNHEY and CDR2 SMNVEV (reference sequence). The CDR3 length is 15 residues. The CDR3: CASSFTSGAYNEQFF. CDR3 in DNA: TGTGCCAGCAGTTTTACGTCCGGGGCCTACAATGAGCAGTTCTTC.

This chain joins TRBV7-3 and TRBJ1-2, with 8 bases lining up with TRBD1. The junction had 3 bases not matched to a gene; V was cut back by 0 bases and J by 6 bases. The CDR3 runs to 14 residues. From germline, CDR1 is SGHTA and CDR2 FQGTGA. CDR3 sequence: CASSLTVTGDGYTF. The CDR3 region has the DNA TGTGCCAGCAGCTTAACGGTGACAGGGGATGGCTACACCTTC.

The rearrangement uses TRBV4-3 and TRBJ2-2, with D unresolved. Germline values: CDR1 LGHNA, CDR2 YSLEER. The V and J ends lost 1 base and 8 bases respectively, with 5 bases between them. The CDR3 is made up of 12 amino acids. The CDR3: CASSQGSGELFF. The CDR3 DNA reads as TGCGCCAGCAGCCAAGGTTCTGGGGAGCTGTTTTTT.

This clone showed up just once. The rearrangement uses TRBV19 and TRBJ2-7; D uncertain. The germline V and J ends were trimmed by 6 bases and 0 bases, with 12 bases remaining between them. The germline V gene encodes CDR1 LNHDA and CDR2 SQIVND (reference sequence). The CDR3 consists of 14 residues. This CDR3 reads CASRKARSSYEQYF. CDR3 nucleotides: TGTGCCAGTAGGAAGGCGCGGAGCTCCTACGAGCAGTACTTC. The whole variable domain, remainder taken from reference TRBV19 and TRBJ2-7, is DGGITQSPKYLFRKEGQNVTLSCEQNLNHDAMYWYRQDPGQGLRLIYYSQIVNDFQKGDIAEGYSVSREKKESFPLTVTSAQKNPTAFYLCASRKARSSYEQYFGPGTRLTVT.

A remark on this clone: Within the sample, other DNA sequences also encode this same CDR3. The chain has TRBV9 and TRBJ1-2; D gene uncertain. This CDR3 has 13 amino acids. V was shortened by 0 bases and J by 3 bases, with 6 bases between the two germline ends. CDR1 is SGDLS, CDR2 YYNGEE, per germline. As DNA, the CDR3 is TGTGCCAGCAGCGTAGGCCGAGACTATGGCTACACCTTC. Protein sequence: CASSVGRDYGYTF.

The chain recombines TRBV30 with TRBJ2-7; D unresolved. Between the trimmed V and J ends, which lost 7 bases and 1 base, there was a span of 11 bases. The germline V gene has CDR1 GTSNPN and CDR2 SVGIG (reference sequence). CDR3 size: 12 residues. The CDR3 sequence is CAFSSISYEQYF. CDR3 nucleotide sequence: TGTGCCTTCTCGTCTATTTCCTACGAGCAGTACTTC.

This clone has more than one count but fewer than ten. The chain links TRBV20-1 to TRBJ1-6; D not resolved. The V and J ends lost 3 bases and 0 bases respectively, with 9 bases between them. This CDR3 is built from 15 residues. CDR1 is DFQATT and CDR2 is SNEGSKA in the germline V gene (reference sequence). This chain's CDR3 is CSASPSGSYNSPLHF. CDR3 in DNA: TGCAGTGCTAGTCCCAGTGGCTCCTATAATTCACCCCTCCACTTT.

CDR3 sequence (DNA): TGTGCCAGCTCCGAAATGGGGGGGGGTAGCAATCAGCCCCAGCATTTT. It yields the protein CASSEMGGGSNQPQHF. The chain couples TRBV18 to TRBJ1-5; the D gene is possibly TRBD1 (5 bases). The CDR3 consists of 16 residues. In germline, CDR1 is KGHSH, CDR2 LQKENI. The ends were cut back, 6 bases at V and 0 bases at J, with 15 bases in the middle.

This clone occurred once. The chain couples TRBV18 to TRBJ1-1; D remains unclear. Germline V gene lookup returns CDR1 KGHSH and CDR2 LQKENI. Trimming removed 8 bases from V and 0 bases from J, with 10 bases in between. This CDR3 has 13 amino acids. The CDR3 is CASLIGVNTEAFF. The CDR3 DNA reads as TGTGCCAGCCTCATCGGGGTGAACACTGAAGCTTTCTTT.

This chain uses TRBV11-1 with TRBJ1-1; no definite D call. The CDR3 consists of 11 residues. Germline lookup yields CDR1 SGHAT and CDR2 FQDESV (reference sequence). Deletions cut 8 bases from V and 9 bases from J, with 13 bases between. In nucleotides, the CDR3 is TGTGCCAGCTCCCGGGTTAGGAAAGCTTTCTTT. Translating gives CASSRVRKAFF.

CDR3 sequence reads: CAWSDITNQPQHF. CDR3 nucleotides: TGTGCCTGGAGTGACATCACGAATCAGCCCCAGCATTTT. This chain uses TRBV30 with TRBJ1-5; D not certain. Germline V gene sequence: CDR1 GTSNPN, CDR2 SVGIG (reference sequence). The CDR3 is 13 amino acids. V was shortened by 1 base and J by 4 bases, with 8 bases between the two germline ends.

The chain is built from TRBV19 and TRBJ1-2; 7 nucleotides agree with TRBD1. The CDR3 consists of 15 residues. CDR1 is LNHDA and CDR2 is SQIVND in the germline V gene (reference sequence). J lost 3 bases, V lost 3 bases, and 7 bases had no gene match. CDR3: CASSIHRGSDYGYTF. The DNA for the CDR3 is TGTGCCAGTAGTATCCACAGGGGAAGCGACTATGGCTACACCTTC.

The rearrangement joins TRBV5-1 to TRBJ2-5, with 8 bases aligning to TRBD2. Trimming at V came to 0 bases and at J to 5 bases, leaving 12 bases not matched to a gene. The CDR3 contains 17 residues. Germline V gene data show CDR1 as SGHRS and CDR2 as YFSETQ. CDR3 region: CASSLAALAGPGETQYF. DNA for the CDR3: TGCGCCAGCAGCTTGGCTGCTTTAGCGGGGCCTGGGGAGACCCAGTACTTC.

The chain joins TRBV6-4 to TRBJ1-5, with 7 bases lining up with TRBD1. The V segment lost 6 bases and the J segment 2 bases; nucleotides outside the gene matches: 4. CDR3 size: 14 residues. The germline gives CDR1 MRHNA, CDR2 SNTAGT. Written as DNA, the CDR3 is TGTGCCAGCAGCGAAGGGGGCGGCAATCAGCCCCAGCATTTT. This sequence encodes CASSEGGGNQPQHF.

This chain links TRBV6-5 with TRBJ1-1; no firm D call. V gave up 3 bases and J gave up 1 base, with 6 bases separating them. This CDR3 region has 13 residues. Per the germline V gene, CDR1 is MNHEY and CDR2 is SVGAGI. CDR3 amino acids: CASSYTANTEAFF. CDR3 nucleotides: TGTGCCAGCAGTTATACAGCGAACACTGAAGCTTTCTTT.

The chain recombines TRBV19 with TRBJ1-4, with D uncertain. The CDR3 is 13 amino acids. V lost 4 bases to trimming and J lost 8 bases, with 11 bases between them. Germline V gene lookup returns CDR1 LNHDA and CDR2 SQIVND (reference sequence). CDR3 in amino acids: CASSRALREKLFF. CDR3 sequence (DNA): TGTGCCAGTAGTAGAGCTCTACGCGAAAAACTGTTTTTT.

The chain couples TRBV9 to TRBJ1-3, with D perhaps matching TRBD1 (6 bases). The CDR3 covers 16 residues. Germline values: CDR1 SGDLS, CDR2 YYNGEE. The V end lost 4 bases, the J end lost 0 bases, and 14 bases lay between the germline ends. CDR3 nucleotide sequence: TGTGCCAGCAGCTTAACGGACAGACCCTCTGGAAACACCATATATTTT. It is translated as CASSLTDRPSGNTIYF.

The J gene is TRBJ1-3, the V gene TRBV7-9; the D gene is possibly TRBD1 (5 bases). Germline assignment: CDR1 SEHNR and CDR2 FQNEAQ (reference sequence). This CDR3 is built from 14 residues. Trimming shortened V by 4 bases and J by 2 bases, and 9 bases separated the two germline ends. CDR3: CASSYRTAGNTIYF. For the CDR3, the DNA is TGTGCCAGCAGCTACAGGACGGCTGGAAACACCATATATTTT.

V is TRBV7-9 and J is TRBJ2-2, with D hard to call. Trimming left V 6 bases short and J 6 bases short, with 17 bases between. In germline, CDR1 is SEHNR, CDR2 FQNEAQ (reference sequence). The CDR3 consists of 15 residues. CDR3 sequence (DNA): TGTGCCAGCAGATCTCCGCAGAACCCATCCGGGGAGCTGTTTTTT. This encodes CASRSPQNPSGELFF.

The chain couples TRBV10-1 to TRBJ1-2; 10 nucleotides agree with TRBD1. Trimming removed 6 bases from V and 7 bases from J; junction bases left unmatched: 5. Germline CDR1 reads WNHNN; CDR2 reads SYGVQD (reference sequence). This CDR3 has 13 amino acids. CDR3 region: CASRDDRGLGYTF. In DNA form, the CDR3 reads TGCGCCAGCAGGGATGACAGGGGGCTTGGCTACACCTTC.